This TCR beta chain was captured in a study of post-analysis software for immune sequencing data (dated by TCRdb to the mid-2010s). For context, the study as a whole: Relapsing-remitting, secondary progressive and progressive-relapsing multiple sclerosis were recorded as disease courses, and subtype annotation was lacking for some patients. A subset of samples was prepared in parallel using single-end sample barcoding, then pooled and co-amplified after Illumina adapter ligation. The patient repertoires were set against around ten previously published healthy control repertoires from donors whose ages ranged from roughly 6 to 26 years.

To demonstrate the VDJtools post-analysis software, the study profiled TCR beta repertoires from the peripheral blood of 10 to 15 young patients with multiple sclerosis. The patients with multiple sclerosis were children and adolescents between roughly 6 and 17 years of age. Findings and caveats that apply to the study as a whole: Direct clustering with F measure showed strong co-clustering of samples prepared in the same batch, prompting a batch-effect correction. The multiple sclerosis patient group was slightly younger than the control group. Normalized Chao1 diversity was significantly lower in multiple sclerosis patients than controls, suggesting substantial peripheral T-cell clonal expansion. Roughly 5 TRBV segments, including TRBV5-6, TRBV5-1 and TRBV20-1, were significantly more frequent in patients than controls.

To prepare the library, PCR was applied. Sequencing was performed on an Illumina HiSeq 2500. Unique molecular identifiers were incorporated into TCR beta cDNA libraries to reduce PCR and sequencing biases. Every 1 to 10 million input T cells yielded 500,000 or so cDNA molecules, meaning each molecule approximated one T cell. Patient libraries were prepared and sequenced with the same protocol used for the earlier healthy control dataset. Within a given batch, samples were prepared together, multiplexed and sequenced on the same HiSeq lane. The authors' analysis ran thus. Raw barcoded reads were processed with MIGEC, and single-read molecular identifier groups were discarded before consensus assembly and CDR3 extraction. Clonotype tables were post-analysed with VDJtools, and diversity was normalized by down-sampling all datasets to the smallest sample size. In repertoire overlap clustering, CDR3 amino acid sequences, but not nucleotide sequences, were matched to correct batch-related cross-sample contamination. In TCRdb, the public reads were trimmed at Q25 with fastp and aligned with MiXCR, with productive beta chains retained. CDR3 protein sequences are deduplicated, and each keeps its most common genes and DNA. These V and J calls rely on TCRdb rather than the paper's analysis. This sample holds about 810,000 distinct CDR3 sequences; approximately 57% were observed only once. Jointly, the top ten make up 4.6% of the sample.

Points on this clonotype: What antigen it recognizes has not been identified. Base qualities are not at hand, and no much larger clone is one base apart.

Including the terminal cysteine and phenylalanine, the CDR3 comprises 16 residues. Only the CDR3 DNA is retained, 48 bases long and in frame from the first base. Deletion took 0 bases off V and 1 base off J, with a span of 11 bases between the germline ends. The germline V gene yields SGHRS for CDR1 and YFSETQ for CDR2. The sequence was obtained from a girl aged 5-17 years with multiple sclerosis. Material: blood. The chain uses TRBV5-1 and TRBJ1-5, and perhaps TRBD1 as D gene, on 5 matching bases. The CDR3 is CASSLGSAGSNQPQHF. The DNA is TGCGCCAGCAGCTTGGGGTCTGCAGGGAGCAATCAGCCCCAGCATTTT. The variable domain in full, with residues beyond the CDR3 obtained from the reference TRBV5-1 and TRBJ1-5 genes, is KAGVTQTPRYLIKTRGQQVTLSCSPISGHRSVSWYQQTPGQGLQFLFEYFSETQRNKGNFPGRFSGRQFSNSRSEMNVSTLELGDSALYLCASSLGSAGSNQPQHFGDGTRLSIL.